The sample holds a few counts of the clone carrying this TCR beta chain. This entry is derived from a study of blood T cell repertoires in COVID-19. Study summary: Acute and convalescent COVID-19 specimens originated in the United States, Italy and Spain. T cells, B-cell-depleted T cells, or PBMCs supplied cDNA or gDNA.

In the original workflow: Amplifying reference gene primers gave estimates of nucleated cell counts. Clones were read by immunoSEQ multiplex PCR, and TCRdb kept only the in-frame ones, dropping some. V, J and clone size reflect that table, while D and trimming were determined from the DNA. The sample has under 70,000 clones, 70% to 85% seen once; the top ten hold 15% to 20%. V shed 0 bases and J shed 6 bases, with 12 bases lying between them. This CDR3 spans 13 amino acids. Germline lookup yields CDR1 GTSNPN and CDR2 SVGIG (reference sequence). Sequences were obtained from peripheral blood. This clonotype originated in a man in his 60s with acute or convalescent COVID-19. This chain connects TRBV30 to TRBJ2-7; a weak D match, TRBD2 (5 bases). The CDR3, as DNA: TGTGCCTGGAGTGTATCGGACTCTAGCGAGCAGTACTTC. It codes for CAWSVSDSSEQYF.